This TCR beta chain came from a study of cytomegalovirus exposure and HLA in healthy donors. Study overall: A preliminary data release comprised about 85 million unique TCRs obtained from HLA-typed donors.

Study-wide results and limits: A later analysis linked a missense variant in DCLRE1C to the trimming of TCR beta V and J genes. Fewer N-insertions than the roughly 630-donor mean were reportedly shown by an Asian-associated ancestry cluster in a later analysis.

The CDR3 runs 15 residues. Trimming took off 3 bases at V and 0 bases at J, with 9 bases between the two ends. The germline V gene has CDR1 ENHRY and CDR2 SYGVKD. With respect to this clone: What it recognizes is unknown.

Both 60 Vbeta primers and 13 Jbeta primers went into the PCR. Sequencing used immunoSEQ multiplex PCR; TCRdb keeps in-frame clones, though not all of them. Here the sample spans 150,000 to 200,000 clones, roughly 80% being singletons. Donors in the study were healthy people who gave bone marrow. The sample was PBMCs. The chain joins TRBV10-3 to TRBJ2-1, with D hard to call. This sequence was found in a male donor in good health and CMV-seropositive. The CDR3 DNA follows: TGTGCCATCAGTGACTCTAGTAACTCCTACAATGAGCAGTTCTTC. It specifies CAISDSSNSYNEQFF.